The 23 T cell receptor beta chains presented below share a single source sample, sequenced in a study of patients and donors after allogeneic stem cell transplantation (TCRdb year 2020). Library prep was done by RT-PCR. Sequencing used a NextSeq 550. The raw public reads went through TCRdb reprocessing: fastp at Q25, MiXCR clone calling, in-frame beta chains kept. Every CDR3 protein is listed once, alongside the most common genes and DNA of its rows. The sample records tens of thousands of distinct CDR3 sequences, 35% to 40% of which are singletons. The ten largest clones represent around 80% of the sample. The material sequenced was blood, either unsorted or a sorted T cell fraction (not recorded which). These receptors were taken from a human donor who was either an allogeneic HSCT recipient or a stem cell or donor lymphocyte infusion donor (not recorded which). It is not recorded whose cells these are; they may come from a transplant donor.

This clonotype appeared a few times. The rearrangement joins TRBV6-6 to TRBJ2-3, with D unclear. The CDR3 consists of 13 residues. V was clipped by 4 bases and J by 2 bases, with 7 bases between them. Per the germline V gene, CDR1 is MNHNY and CDR2 is SVGAGI (reference sequence). The DNA for the CDR3 is TGTGCCAGCAGTTTTGACTCCACAGATACGCAGTATTTT. Protein sequence: CASSFDSTDTQYF.

This sequence joins TRBV5-1 and TRBJ1-1, with D perhaps TRBD1 (5 bases). This CDR3 region has 14 residues. V shed 2 bases and J shed 4 bases, with 12 bases lying between them. Germline V CDR1 and CDR2: SGHRS, YFSETQ. CDR3 sequence (DNA): TGCGCCAGCAGCTTAGGGTGGGGGGTCACTGAAGCTTTCTTT. Translating it yields CASSLGWGVTEAFF. The full variable domain, its missing parts supplied by reference TRBV5-1 and TRBJ1-1, is KAGVTQTPRYLIKTRGQQVTLSCSPISGHRSVSWYQQTPGQGLQFLFEYFSETQRNKGNFPGRFSGRQFSNSRSEMNVSTLELGDSALYLCASSLGWGVTEAFFGQGTRLTVV.

V is TRBV7-9 and J is TRBJ1-1, with 7 positions matching TRBD1. Germline trimming cut 5 bases from V and 2 bases from J; bases unmatched to any gene: 11. The CDR3 totals 16 residues. CDR1 is SEHNR and CDR2 is FQNEAQ in the germline V gene (reference sequence). The CDR3 DNA reads TGTGCCAGCAGCGAACAGGGGACGTATTTTAACACTGAAGCTTTCTTT. This encodes CASSEQGTYFNTEAFF.

V usage is TRBV4-2 and J usage is TRBJ1-6; the match to TRBD1 covers 8 bases. CDR1 and CDR2 (germline): LGHNA, YNFKEQ. The J segment lost 8 bases and the V segment lost 6 bases, leaving 6 bases of the junction unmatched. This CDR3 spans 14 amino acids. The CDR3 nucleotides are TGTGCCAGCAGGCCCGGACAGGGTTATTCACCCCTCCACTTT. Translation gives CASRPGQGYSPLHF.

This chain links TRBV5-6 with TRBJ1-6; unclear D gene. The CDR3 is 14 amino acids. Germline loops: CDR1 SGHDT, CDR2 YYEEEE. V was shortened by 4 bases and J by 9 bases, with 14 bases between the two germline ends. CDR3 sequence reads: CASSPGGFGSPLHF. The CDR3 nucleotides read TGTGCCAGCAGCCCGGGCGGTTTCGGTTCACCCCTCCACTTT.

V and J are TRBV7-9 and TRBJ2-7, with TRBD2 matching over 12 bases. The germline V gene encodes CDR1 SEHNR and CDR2 FQNEAQ (reference sequence). Losses at the gene ends were 5 bases for V and 4 bases for J; bases not matched to a gene: 6. There are 15 residues in the CDR3. CDR3 in amino acids: CASSQGLAGLYEQYF. The CDR3 DNA is TGTGCCAGCAGCCAGGGACTAGCGGGCTTATACGAGCAGTACTTC.

This clonotype appeared a few times. The chain carries TRBV7-9 and TRBJ1-1, with D possibly matching TRBD1 (5 bases). CDR1 and CDR2 from the germline V gene are SEHNR and FQNEAQ (reference sequence). V was shortened by 6 bases and J by 8 bases, with 22 bases between the two germline ends. There are 15 residues in the CDR3. The CDR3 sequence is CASRSLLVRVDEAFF. The CDR3 nucleotides are TGTGCCAGCAGGTCTCTCTTGGTCAGGGTCGACGAAGCTTTCTTT.

This clonotype has a count of ten or more. The chain couples TRBV15 to TRBJ1-4; D unclear. The V and J ends lost 0 bases and 8 bases respectively, with 7 bases between them. CDR3 length: 13 amino acids. Germline V gives CDR1 LNHNV, CDR2 YYDKDF (reference sequence). The CDR3, as DNA: TGTGCCACCAGCAGAGATCATGGCGAAAAACTGTTTTTT. It is translated as CATSRDHGEKLFF.

The chain recombines TRBV7-2 with TRBJ2-5, with D perhaps matching TRBD1 (6 bases). V shed 5 bases and J shed 3 bases, with 10 bases lying between them. The V gene's germline CDR1 is SGHTA and CDR2 FQGNSA. This CDR3 contains 13 residues. The CDR3 nucleotides are TGTGCCAGCAGCCCTGGACAGAAAGAGACCCAGTACTTC. Amino acids: CASSPGQKETQYF.

This clonotype was detected a few times. The chain has TRBV20-1 and TRBJ1-1; no firm D call. The length of the CDR3 is 8 residues. CDR1 DFQATT and CDR2 SNEGSKA come from the germline V gene (reference sequence). V shed 6 bases and J shed 11 bases, with 7 bases lying between them. The CDR3 spells CSASMAFF. The CDR3 DNA reads as TGCAGTGCCTCGATGGCTTTCTTT.

The genes are TRBV7-9 and TRBJ2-5; D unresolved. Trimming removed 5 bases from V and 1 base from J, with 11 bases in between. This CDR3 is 14 amino acids long. The germline V gene has CDR1 SEHNR and CDR2 FQNEAQ (reference sequence). The CDR3 here is CASSPAVLQETQYF. Here the CDR3 DNA reads TGTGCCAGCAGCCCTGCAGTCCTCCAAGAGACCCAGTACTTC.

The chain couples TRBV5-1 to TRBJ2-3; no firm D call. V lost 4 bases and J lost 4, with 7 bases in between. CDR3 size: 12 residues. CDR1 is SGHRS, CDR2 YFSETQ, per germline. The CDR3 DNA is TGCGCCAGCAGCCAGGTCGCAGATACGCAGTATTTT. It yields the protein CASSQVADTQYF. The variable domain in full, with the rest retrieved from reference TRBV5-1 and TRBJ2-3, is KAGVTQTPRYLIKTRGQQVTLSCSPISGHRSVSWYQQTPGQGLQFLFEYFSETQRNKGNFPGRFSGRQFSNSRSEMNVSTLELGDSALYLCASSQVADTQYFGPGTRLTVL.

This clonotype was seen more than once but under ten times. This chain joins TRBV11-3 and TRBJ1-1; TRBD1 matches at 7 bases. V dropped 4 bases and J dropped 10; count of bases not matched to a gene: 6. The CDR3 runs to 12 residues. CDR1 is SGHNT, CDR2 YENEEA, per germline. CDR3 sequence: CASSSRQGRAFF. The CDR3 nucleotides are TGTGCCAGCAGCTCCCGACAGGGAAGAGCTTTCTTT.

This clonotype was counted at least ten times. The genes are TRBV7-2 and TRBJ2-1; D not certain. The CDR3 extends over 15 amino acids. Trimming took off 5 bases at V and 2 bases at J, with 13 bases between the two ends. Germline V lookup: CDR1 SGHTA, CDR2 FQGNSA. The CDR3 reads CASSPSRSTYNEQFF. In DNA, the CDR3 is TGTGCCAGCAGCCCCAGCCGAAGCACCTACAATGAGCAGTTCTTC.

This sequence joins TRBV15 and TRBJ2-2; 10 bases line up with TRBD2. CDR3 length: 15 amino acids. Germline CDR1 is LNHNV and CDR2 is YYDKDF (reference sequence). The trim removed 3 bases at V and 6 bases at J, leaving 4 bases unmatched. The CDR3 bases are TGTGCCACCAGCAGGCTAGCGGGAGAGGCCGGGGAGCTGTTTTTT. Translating gives CATSRLAGEAGELFF.

This clonotype has more than one count but fewer than ten. V and J are TRBV6-5 and TRBJ1-4; D perhaps matches TRBD1 (5 bases). Trimming took off 5 bases at V and 6 bases at J, with 16 bases between the two ends. CDR3 length: 15 residues. Germline assignment: CDR1 MNHEY and CDR2 SVGAGI. The CDR3 DNA is TGTGCCAGCAGTGCCTCAGGGCCCGGAGATGAAAAACTGTTTTTT. Translated, it gives CASSASGPGDEKLFF.

The rearrangement uses TRBV11-2 and TRBJ1-6; D gene unclear. Trimming took off 5 bases at V and 3 bases at J, with 5 bases between the two ends. The CDR3 length is 13 residues. CDR1 is SGHAT and CDR2 is FQNNGV in the germline V gene. CDR3 coding DNA: TGTGCCAGCAGCCGAGGCTATAATTCACCCCTCCACTTT. This codes for CASSRGYNSPLHF.

This clonotype came up a few times. The V and J genes are TRBV7-9 and TRBJ2-5; perhaps TRBD2 as D (5 bases). V lost 1 base and J 2 bases, leaving 11 bases between the germline ends. The CDR3 contains 15 residues. In germline, CDR1 is SEHNR, CDR2 FQNEAQ (reference sequence). CDR3 sequence reads: CASSLVRTGQETQYF. The DNA for the CDR3 is TGTGCCAGCAGCTTAGTGCGGACGGGGCAAGAGACCCAGTACTTC.

This chain connects TRBV4-3 to TRBJ2-5, with D unclear. V was clipped by 1 base and J by 3 bases, with 6 bases between them. Germline assignment: CDR1 LGHNA and CDR2 YSLEER. The CDR3 is made up of 13 amino acids. The CDR3, as DNA: TGCGCCAGCAGCCAAGGGGTAAAAGAGACCCAGTACTTC. Its translation: CASSQGVKETQYF.

The chain recombines TRBV28 with TRBJ1-3, with TRBD1 identical over 8 bases. J was trimmed by 2 bases and V by 5 bases; bases with no gene match: 8. CDR1 and CDR2 from the germline V gene are MDHEN and SYDVKM. This CDR3 is built from 16 residues. The CDR3 is CASSEATTGAGNTIYF. As DNA, the CDR3 is TGTGCCAGCAGTGAGGCCACGACAGGGGCTGGAAACACCATATATTTT.

The gene calls are TRBV6-5 and TRBJ2-7; D is unresolved. V gave up 8 bases and J gave up 0 bases, with 8 bases separating them. There are 12 residues in the CDR3. Germline V gene sequence: CDR1 MNHEY, CDR2 SVGAGI. The CDR3 coding sequence is TGTGCCAGCGGTGAGCCCTCCTACGAGCAGTACTTC. Translated: CASGEPSYEQYF.

The chain uses TRBV3-1 and TRBJ2-1; D is possibly TRBD2 (6 bases). The CDR3 extends over 16 amino acids. Per germline, CDR1 LGHDT and CDR2 YNNKEL (reference sequence). Between the trimmed V and J ends, which lost 1 base and 2 bases, there was a span of 12 bases. DNA for the CDR3: TGTGCCAGCAGCCAAGTAACGGAGGGACCCTACAATGAGCAGTTCTTC. Amino acids: CASSQVTEGPYNEQFF.

The chain recombines TRBV21-1 with TRBJ2-7. TRBV21-1 is noted as a pseudogene. This CDR3 comprises 11 residues. CDR3 sequence: CASLSDHEQYV. CDR3 bases: TGTGCCAGCCTAAGTGATCACGAGCAGTACGTC.